The clone carrying this TCR beta chain appeared a few times. CDR3 size: 17 residues. Germline V lookup: CDR1 MGHRA, CDR2 YSYEKL. Unmatched junction bases numbered 10, after V lost 3 bases and J lost 4 bases. The data were taken from a study of response to subunit inactivated influenza vaccine. One entry per CDR3 protein, called by TCRdb with MiXCR from the RT-PCR reads. The sample carries about 150,000 distinct CDR3 sequences, around 11% recorded once. The sequence came from a man between 50 and 75 years old who received an inactivated influenza vaccine. Sequences were derived from CD8+ T cells sorted from PBMCs, sampled about 23 months after vaccination. The chain links TRBV4-1 to TRBJ2-1; 9 bases fit TRBD1. The CDR3 nucleotides are TGCGCCAGCAGCCAGTTACCGACCGGGACAGGGTACAATGAGCAGTTCTTC. Translated: CASSQLPTGTGYNEQFF.